This TCR beta chain was captured by sequencing in a study of response to subunit inactivated influenza vaccine. Study-level results: The authors suggested that few new T cells are recruited per seasonal influenza vaccination.

TCRdb re-derived calls from the RT-PCR reads in MiXCR, one entry per CDR3 protein. Seen here are 450,000 to 600,000 distinct CDR3 sequences, approximately 7.8% observed once, and the top ten hold around 14%. This clonotype has more than one count but fewer than ten. The antigen is undetermined. This clonotype originated in a man in his fifties or sixties who received an inactivated influenza vaccine. Source: PBMCs from blood, taken around 25 months after vaccination.

The CDR3: CAIRDSTTGSEQFF. Here the CDR3 DNA reads TGTGCCATCAGGGACTCAACCACGGGGTCTGAGCAGTTCTTC. J is TRBJ2-1 and V is TRBV10-3, with TRBD2 as a possible D gene (5 bases). V lost 6 bases and J lost 9, with 18 bases in between. CDR1 and CDR2 (germline): ENHRY, SYGVKD. The CDR3 runs to 14 residues.